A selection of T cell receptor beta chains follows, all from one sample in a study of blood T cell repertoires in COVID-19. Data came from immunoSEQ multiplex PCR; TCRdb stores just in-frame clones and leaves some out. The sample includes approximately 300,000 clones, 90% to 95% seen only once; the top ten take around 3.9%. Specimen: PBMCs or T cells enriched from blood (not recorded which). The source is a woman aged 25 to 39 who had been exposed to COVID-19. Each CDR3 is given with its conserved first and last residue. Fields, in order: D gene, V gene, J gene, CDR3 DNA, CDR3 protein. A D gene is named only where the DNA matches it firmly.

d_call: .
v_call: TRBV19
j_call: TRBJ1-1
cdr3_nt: TGTGCCAGTAGTACCTGGGCCCCGCGTGGTACTGAAGCTTTCTTT
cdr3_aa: CASSTWAPRGTEAFF

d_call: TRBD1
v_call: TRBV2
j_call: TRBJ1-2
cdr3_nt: TGTGCCAGCGGTGACAGGGAGGGAGGTGGTGATGGTGGCTACACCTTC
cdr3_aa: CASGDREGGGDGGYTF

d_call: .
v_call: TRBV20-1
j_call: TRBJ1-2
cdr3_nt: TGCAGTGCTATCGGGAACTATGGCTACACCTTC
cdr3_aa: CSAIGNYGYTF

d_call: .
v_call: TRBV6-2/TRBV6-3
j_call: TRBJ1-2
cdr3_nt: TGTGCCAGCAGTTACTCGAGCGGGCGGGGGCCAGCTAACTATGGCTACACCTTC
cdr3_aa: CASSYSSGRGPANYGYTF

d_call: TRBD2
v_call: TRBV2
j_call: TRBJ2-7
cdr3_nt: TGTGCCAGCAGTCGTGAGCGGGGGGCCCACTACGAGCAGTACTTC
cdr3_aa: CASSRERGAHYEQYF

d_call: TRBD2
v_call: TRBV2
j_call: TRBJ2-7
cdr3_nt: TGTGCCAGCAGTATAGAGGGAGGGAGCTACGAGCAGTACTTC
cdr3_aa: CASSIEGGSYEQYF

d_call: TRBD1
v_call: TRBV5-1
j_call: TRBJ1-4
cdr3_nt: TGCGCCAGCAGTTTGGGGACAGGGGGTAATGAAAAACTGTTTTTT
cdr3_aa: CASSLGTGGNEKLFF

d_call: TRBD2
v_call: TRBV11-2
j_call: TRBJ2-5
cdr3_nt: TGTGCCAGCAGTTCCGGACTAGCGGGTTCGGAGACCCAGTACTTC
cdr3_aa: CASSSGLAGSETQYF

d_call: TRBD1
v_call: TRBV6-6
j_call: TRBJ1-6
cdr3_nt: TGTGCCAGCAGTTCGGACAGGGGAACAACACCCCTCCACTTT
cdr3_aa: CASSSDRGTTPLHF

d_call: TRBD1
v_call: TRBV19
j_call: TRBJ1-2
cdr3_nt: TGTGCCACCACGGAGGGGGCCGACTATGGCTACACCTTC
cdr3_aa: CATTEGADYGYTF

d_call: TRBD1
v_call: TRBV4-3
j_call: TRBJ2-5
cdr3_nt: TGCGCCAGCAGGAGGGATGCAGGGGGCGCAGAGACCCAGTACTTC
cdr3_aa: CASRRDAGGAETQYF

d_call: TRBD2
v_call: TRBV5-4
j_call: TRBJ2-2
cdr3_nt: TGTGCCAGCAGGGCCGGGACTAGCTCGTCCGGGGAGCTGTTTTTT
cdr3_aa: CASRAGTSSSGELFF

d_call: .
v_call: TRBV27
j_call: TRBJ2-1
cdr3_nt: TGTGCCAGCAGGAAGCCCACGAGCTCCTACAATGAGCAGTTCTTC
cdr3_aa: CASRKPTSSYNEQFF

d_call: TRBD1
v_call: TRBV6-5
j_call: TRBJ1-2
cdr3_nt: TGTGCCAGCAGCAGACAGGGGAAGGACTATGGCTACACCTTC
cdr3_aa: CASSRQGKDYGYTF

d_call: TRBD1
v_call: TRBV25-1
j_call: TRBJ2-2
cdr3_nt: TGTGCCAGCGAGACAGGGGTGGTCGGGGAGCTGTTTTTT
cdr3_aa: CASETGVVGELFF